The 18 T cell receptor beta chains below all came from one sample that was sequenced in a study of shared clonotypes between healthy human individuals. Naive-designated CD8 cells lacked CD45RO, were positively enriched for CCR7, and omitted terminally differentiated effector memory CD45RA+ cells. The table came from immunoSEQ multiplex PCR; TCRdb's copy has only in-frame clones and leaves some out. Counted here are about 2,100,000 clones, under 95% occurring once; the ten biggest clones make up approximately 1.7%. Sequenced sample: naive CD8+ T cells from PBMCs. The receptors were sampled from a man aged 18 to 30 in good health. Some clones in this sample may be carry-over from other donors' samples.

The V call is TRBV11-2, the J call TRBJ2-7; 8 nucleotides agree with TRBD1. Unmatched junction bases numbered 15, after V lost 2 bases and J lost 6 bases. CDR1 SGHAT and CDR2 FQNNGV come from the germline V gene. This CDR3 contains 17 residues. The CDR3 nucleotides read TGTGCCAGCAGCTTATTCCGGAGGGACAGGAGCTTGGTCGAGCAGTACTTC. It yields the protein CASSLFRRDRSLVEQYF.

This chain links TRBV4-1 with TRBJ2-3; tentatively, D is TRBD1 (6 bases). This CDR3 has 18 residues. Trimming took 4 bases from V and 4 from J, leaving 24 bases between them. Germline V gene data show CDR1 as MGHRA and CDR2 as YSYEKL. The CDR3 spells CASSLPPGGDRWSDTQYF. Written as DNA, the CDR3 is TGCGCCAGCAGCCTCCCCCCCGGTGGAGACAGGTGGTCAGATACGCAGTATTTT.

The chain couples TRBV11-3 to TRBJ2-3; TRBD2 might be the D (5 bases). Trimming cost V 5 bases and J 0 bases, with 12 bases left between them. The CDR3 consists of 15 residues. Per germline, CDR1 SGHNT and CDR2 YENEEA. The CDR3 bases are TGTGCCAGCAGCCTGATGGGAGCCAGCACAGATACGCAGTATTTT. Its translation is CASSLMGASTDTQYF.

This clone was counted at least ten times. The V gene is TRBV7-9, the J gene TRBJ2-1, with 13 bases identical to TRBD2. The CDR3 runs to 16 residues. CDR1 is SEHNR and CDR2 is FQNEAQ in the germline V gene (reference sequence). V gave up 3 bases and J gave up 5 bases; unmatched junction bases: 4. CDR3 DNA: TGTGCCAGCAGCTTCCGACTAGCGGGAGGTAACAATGAGCAGTTCTTC. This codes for CASSFRLAGGNNEQFF.

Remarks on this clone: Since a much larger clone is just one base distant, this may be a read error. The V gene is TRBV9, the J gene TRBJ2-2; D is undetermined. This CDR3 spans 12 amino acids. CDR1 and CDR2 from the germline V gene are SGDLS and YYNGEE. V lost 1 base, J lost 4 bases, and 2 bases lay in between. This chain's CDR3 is CASSVTTGELFF. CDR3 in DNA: TGTGCCAGCAGCGTAACCACCGGGGAGCTGTTTTTT.

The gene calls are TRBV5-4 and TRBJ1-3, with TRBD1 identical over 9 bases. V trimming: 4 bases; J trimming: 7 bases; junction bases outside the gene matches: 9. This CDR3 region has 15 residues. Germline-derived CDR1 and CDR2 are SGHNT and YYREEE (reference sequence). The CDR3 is CASSQAGQGSNTIYF. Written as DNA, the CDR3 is TGTGCCAGCAGCCAAGCGGGACAGGGAAGTAACACCATATATTTT.

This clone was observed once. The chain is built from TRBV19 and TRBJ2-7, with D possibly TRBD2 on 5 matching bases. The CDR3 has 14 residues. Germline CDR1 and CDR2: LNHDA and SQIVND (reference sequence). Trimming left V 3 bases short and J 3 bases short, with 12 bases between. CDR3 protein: CASSIRGLDYEQYF. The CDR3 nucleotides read TGTGCCAGTAGTATTCGGGGTCTGGACTACGAGCAGTACTTC. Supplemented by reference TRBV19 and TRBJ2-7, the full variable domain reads DGGITQSPKYLFRKEGQNVTLSCEQNLNHDAMYWYRQDPGQGLRLIYYSQIVNDFQKGDIAEGYSVSREKKESFPLTVTSAQKNPTAFYLCASSIRGLDYEQYFGPGTRLTVT.

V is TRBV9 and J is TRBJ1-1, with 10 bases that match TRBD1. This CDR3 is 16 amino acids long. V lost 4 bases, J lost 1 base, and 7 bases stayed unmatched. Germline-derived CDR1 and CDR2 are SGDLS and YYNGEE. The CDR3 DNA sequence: TGTGCCAGCAGCCTCGACAGGGGGCCCGGGAACACTGAAGCTTTCTTT. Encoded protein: CASSLDRGPGNTEAFF.

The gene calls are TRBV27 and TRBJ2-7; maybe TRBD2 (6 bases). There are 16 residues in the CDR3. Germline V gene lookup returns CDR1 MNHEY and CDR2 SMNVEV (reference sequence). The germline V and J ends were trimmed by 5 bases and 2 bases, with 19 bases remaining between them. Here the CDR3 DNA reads TGTGCCAGCAGTCGACTACTAGTGGGAGGAACCTACGAGCAGTACTTC. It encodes CASSRLLVGGTYEQYF.

This CDR3 is CATRERFRGQETQYF. The CDR3 nucleotides read TGTGCCACCCGCGAGCGGTTCAGGGGGCAAGAGACCCAGTACTTC. J is TRBJ2-5 and V is TRBV7-9; 7 bases fit TRBD1. V lost 10 bases to trimming and J lost 2 bases; unmatched junction nucleotides: 13. This CDR3 has 15 amino acids. The germline V gene has CDR1 SEHNR and CDR2 FQNEAQ (reference sequence). Filled out from reference TRBV7-9 and TRBJ2-5, the complete variable domain reads DTGVSQNPRHKITKRGQNVTFRCDPISEHNRLYWYRQTLGQGPEFLTYFQNEAQLEKSRLLSDRFSAERPKGSFSTLEIQRTEQGDSAMYLCATRERFRGQETQYFGPGTRLLVL.

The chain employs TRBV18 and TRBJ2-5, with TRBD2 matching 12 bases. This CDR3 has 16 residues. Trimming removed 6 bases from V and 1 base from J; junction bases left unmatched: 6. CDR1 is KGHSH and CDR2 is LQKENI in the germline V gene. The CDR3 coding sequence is TGTGCCAGCTCTCTGCGGACTAGCGGGATCCAAGAGACCCAGTACTTC. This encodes CASSLRTSGIQETQYF.

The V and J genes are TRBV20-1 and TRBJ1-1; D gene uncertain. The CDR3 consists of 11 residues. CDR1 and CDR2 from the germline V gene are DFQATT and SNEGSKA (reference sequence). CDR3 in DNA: TGCCGAGGCCAGGTGTACACTGAAGCTTTCTTT. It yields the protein CRGQVYTEAFF.

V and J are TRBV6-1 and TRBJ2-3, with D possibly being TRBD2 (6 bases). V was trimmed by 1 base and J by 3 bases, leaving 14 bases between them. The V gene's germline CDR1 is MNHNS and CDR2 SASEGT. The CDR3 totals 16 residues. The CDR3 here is CASSEDLSGGTDTQYF. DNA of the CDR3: TGTGCCAGCAGTGAAGACCTTTCCGGGGGTACAGATACGCAGTATTTT.

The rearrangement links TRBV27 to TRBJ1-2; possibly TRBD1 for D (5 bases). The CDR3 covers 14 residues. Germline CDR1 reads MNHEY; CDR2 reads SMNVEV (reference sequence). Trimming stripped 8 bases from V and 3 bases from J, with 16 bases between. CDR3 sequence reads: CASGYGAFDYGYTF. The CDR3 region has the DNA TGTGCCAGCGGGTATGGGGCATTCGACTATGGCTACACCTTC.

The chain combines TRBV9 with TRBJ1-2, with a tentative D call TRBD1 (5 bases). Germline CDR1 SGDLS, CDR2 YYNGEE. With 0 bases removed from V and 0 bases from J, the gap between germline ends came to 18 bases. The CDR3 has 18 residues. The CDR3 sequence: CASSVGQSITSANYGYTF. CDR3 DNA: TGTGCCAGCAGCGTAGGACAGAGTATTACCTCGGCTAACTATGGCTACACCTTC.

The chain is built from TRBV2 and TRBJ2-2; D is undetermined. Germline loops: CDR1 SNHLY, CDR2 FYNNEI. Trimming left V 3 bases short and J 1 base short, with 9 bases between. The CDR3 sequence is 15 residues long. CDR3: CASSEYGENTGELFF. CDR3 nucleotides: TGTGCCAGCAGTGAGTATGGAGAGAACACCGGGGAGCTGTTTTTT.

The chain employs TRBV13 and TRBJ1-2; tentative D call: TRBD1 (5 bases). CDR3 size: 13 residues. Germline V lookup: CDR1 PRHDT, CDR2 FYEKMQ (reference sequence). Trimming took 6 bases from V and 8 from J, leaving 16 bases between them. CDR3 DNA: TGTGCCAGCAGGGCGCAAAGGGGTCCGGGCTACACCTTC. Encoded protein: CASRAQRGPGYTF.

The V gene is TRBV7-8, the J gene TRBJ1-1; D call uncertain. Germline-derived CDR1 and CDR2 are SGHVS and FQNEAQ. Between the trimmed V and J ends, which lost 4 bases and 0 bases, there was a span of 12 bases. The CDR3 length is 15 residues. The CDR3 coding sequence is TGTGCCAGCAGCTCCCTAAGACATTTGAACACTGAAGCTTTCTTT. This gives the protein CASSSLRHLNTEAFF.